This T cell receptor beta chain was observed in a study of blood T cell repertoires in COVID-19. The overall study: COVID-19 samples from acute and convalescent phases originated in the United States, Italy and Spain. Sample material is recorded as cDNA or gDNA derived from T cells, B-cell-depleted T cells, or PBMCs.

The Seattle patients, enrolled during active infection, were followed longitudinally. As regards this clone: Other nucleotide sequences from this sample produce the same CDR3.

The ends lost 6 bases at V and 4 bases at J; junction bases unmatched: 4. CDR3 length: 14 amino acids. Germline CDR1 is MNHEY and CDR2 is SMNVEV (reference sequence). Per the original methods: Scientists estimated how many nucleated cells there were by amplifying reference gene primers. Libraries were prepared by immunoSEQ multiplex PCR; TCRdb keeps only in-frame clonotypes and omits some of them. V, J and clone size were drawn from that table, and D and trimming were deduced from the DNA. Of under 200,000 clones listed, 85% to 90% are singletons. The receptor was isolated from a woman aged 55-75 years with COVID-19, enrolled during active disease. Sequencing used peripheral blood. The V gene is TRBV27, the J gene TRBJ1-2; TRBD1 agrees at 11 bases. The CDR3 nucleotides are TGTGCCAGCAGCTCCGGGACAGGGGGCTATGGCTACACCTTC. It encodes CASSSGTGGYGYTF.